One sample yielded the 21 T cell receptor beta chains listed below, sequenced in a study of blood T cell repertoires in COVID-19. Only in-frame clones appear in the TCRdb table, and some are missing; sequencing was by immunoSEQ multiplex PCR. Counted here are about 200,000 clones, about four fifths occurring once; the ten biggest clones make up 7.8%. The sequenced sample was peripheral blood. The receptors were gathered from a woman older than 75 with COVID-19, enrolled during active disease.

V usage is TRBV6-5 and J usage is TRBJ1-5; the D gene is possibly TRBD1 (6 bases). CDR3 length: 15 amino acids. Germline CDR1 MNHEY, CDR2 SVGAGI. V was clipped by 6 bases and J by 6 bases, with 18 bases between them. As DNA, the CDR3 is TGTGCCAGCAGCAACTCAGGGGTCCCCAGTCAGCCCCAGCATTTT. Encoded protein: CASSNSGVPSQPQHF.

The chain joins TRBV5-6 to TRBJ1-3; D is uncertain. CDR1 is SGHDT and CDR2 is YYEEEE in the germline V gene. V lost 4 bases and J lost 2, with 16 bases in between. This CDR3 contains 16 residues. This CDR3 is CASSLGYITPGNTIYF. The CDR3 nucleotides read TGTGCCAGCAGCCTGGGGTACATTACGCCTGGAAACACCATATATTTT.

This rearrangement joins TRBV27 to TRBJ2-3; TRBD2 is a possible D gene (7 bases). The CDR3 consists of 16 residues. V was pared by 10 bases and J by 5 bases, with 25 bases between. The germline CDR1 and CDR2 sequences are MNHEY and SMNVEV (reference sequence). CDR3 DNA: TGTGCCACCTCCCCACGACGACTAGCAGGGGTAGATACGCAGTATTTT. Translating gives CATSPRRLAGVDTQYF.

This CDR3 is CASSYTGALNTEAFF. The CDR3 coding sequence is TGTGCCAGCAGTTACACAGGGGCCCTGAACACTGAAGCTTTCTTT. J is TRBJ1-1 and V is TRBV6-5; 7 bases map to TRBD1. This CDR3 spans 15 amino acids. Losses at the gene ends were 2 bases for V and 0 bases for J; bases not matched to a gene: 3. CDR1 and CDR2 (germline): MNHEY, SVGAGI.

V usage is TRBV5-5 and J usage is TRBJ1-6; D not certain. V lost 0 bases to trimming and J lost 7 bases, with 17 bases between them. The CDR3 covers 17 residues. Per germline, CDR1 SGHKS and CDR2 YYEKEE (reference sequence). CDR3 residues: CASSLAPTAGYNSPLHF. The CDR3 DNA sequence: TGTGCCAGCAGCTTGGCCCCCACGGCAGGTTACAATTCACCCCTCCACTTT.

This chain connects TRBV10-2 to TRBJ2-3, with D maybe TRBD1 (6 bases). CDR3 length: 14 residues. Between the trimmed V and J ends, which lost 6 bases and 3 bases, there was a span of 13 bases. Looked up from germline, CDR1 is WSHSY and CDR2 is SAAADI. This CDR3 is CASSTRGGTDTQYF. CDR3 DNA sequence: TGCGCCAGCAGCACCAGGGGTGGAACAGATACGCAGTATTTT.

This chain links TRBV13 with TRBJ2-7, with 7 bases matching TRBD1. Germline V gene lookup returns CDR1 PRHDT and CDR2 FYEKMQ (reference sequence). J lost 5 bases, V lost 3 bases, and 4 bases had no gene match. The CDR3 contains 13 residues. CDR3 nucleotides: TGTGCCAGCAGCTTTACCCAGGGGGACGAGCAGTACTTC. Its protein product is CASSFTQGDEQYF.

The chain is built from TRBV9 and TRBJ2-7, with TRBD1 matching 7 bases. V shed 5 bases and J 4 bases; nucleotides not matched to a gene: 6. Germline CDR1 is SGDLS and CDR2 is YYNGEE. The CDR3 covers 13 residues. This CDR3 is CASSGTDLYEQYF. DNA for the CDR3: TGTGCCAGCAGTGGGACAGACCTTTACGAGCAGTACTTC.

V gene TRBV29-1 combines with J gene TRBJ1-2, with no clear D. The germline V gene has CDR1 SQVTM and CDR2 ANQGSEA. The CDR3 extends over 14 amino acids. V lost 7 bases to trimming and J lost 1 base, with 16 bases between them. CDR3 loop: CSASPRSLNYGYTF. As DNA, the CDR3 is TGCAGCGCTAGCCCAAGGAGTCTTAACTATGGCTACACCTTC.

As DNA, the CDR3 is TGTGCCAGCACGGGCAGGGGTCTCCCCGACGCCCAGTACTTC. The encoded protein is CASTGRGLPDAQYF. J is TRBJ2-5 and V is TRBV2; D possibly corresponds to TRBD1 (6 bases). V gave up 7 bases and J gave up 9 bases, with 21 bases separating them. Germline V gives CDR1 SNHLY, CDR2 FYNNEI. This CDR3 region has 14 residues.

In its sample, this clone was seen once. CDR3 coding DNA: TGTGCCAGCAGCTTAGAATTCTTAGCGGGAGGGCCTGGTGAGCAGTTCTTC. Amino acids: CASSLEFLAGGPGEQFF. The chain employs TRBV7-6 and TRBJ2-1, with 11 bases that match TRBD2. Germline V CDR1 and CDR2: SGHVS, FNYEAQ. This CDR3 has 17 amino acids. The trim removed 1 base at V and 9 bases at J, leaving 11 bases unmatched.

This chain links TRBV18 with TRBJ1-1, with no clear D. Germline V gene sequence: CDR1 KGHSH, CDR2 LQKENI. This CDR3 is built from 13 residues. Between the trimmed V and J ends, which lost 2 bases and 0 bases, there was a span of 4 bases. CDR3 DNA sequence: TGTGCCAGCTCACCAACTTTGAACACTGAAGCTTTCTTT. It yields the protein CASSPTLNTEAFF.

This clone was detected only a few times. The V and J genes are TRBV5-1 and TRBJ1-2, with a weak D call TRBD1 (5 bases). The V end was cut by 3 bases, the J end by 8 bases, with 17 bases between. CDR1 and CDR2 from the germline V gene are SGHRS and YFSETQ. This CDR3 region has 14 residues. In nucleotides, the CDR3 is TGCGCCAGCAGCTCAAATACTGAAGGGGTCGGCTACACCTTC. It encodes CASSSNTEGVGYTF.

The chain employs TRBV3-1 (or the pseudogene TRBV3-2) and TRBJ2-3, with D unclear. The CDR3 totals 15 residues. Between the trimmed V and J ends, which lost 4 bases and 1 base, there was a span of 12 bases. Germline CDR1 and CDR2: LGHDT and YNNKEL (reference sequence). This chain's CDR3 is CASSPGLDRTDTQYF. Written as DNA, the CDR3 is TGTGCCAGCAGCCCGGGTCTCGATCGCACAGATACGCAGTATTTT.

The gene calls are TRBV5-4 and TRBJ1-2; maybe TRBD1 (5 bases). Germline values: CDR1 SGHNT, CDR2 YYREEE (reference sequence). The CDR3 length is 16 residues. The V gene lost 4 bases and the J gene lost 4 bases, with 20 bases spanning the gap. Here the CDR3 reads CASSLPGPTGTYGYTF. The CDR3 DNA reads TGTGCCAGCAGCCTGCCGGGCCCTACAGGTACCTATGGCTACACCTTC.

This chain links TRBV5-6 with TRBJ2-7; 7 positions match TRBD1. Trimming at V came to 5 bases and at J to 5 bases, leaving 7 bases not matched to a gene. The CDR3 length is 13 residues. The germline V gene encodes CDR1 SGHDT and CDR2 YYEEEE. Here the CDR3 reads CASRLIQGDEQYF. As DNA, the CDR3 is TGTGCCAGCAGGTTAATCCAGGGGGACGAGCAGTACTTC.

The chain combines TRBV7-8 with TRBJ1-2; D perhaps matches TRBD1 (6 bases). The length of the CDR3 is 17 residues. Germline values: CDR1 SGHVS, CDR2 FQNEAQ. V lost 1 base, J lost 0 bases, and 15 bases lay in between. CDR3 sequence (DNA): TGTGCCAGCAGCTTAGAGGGGGGGTCCCTAGCTAACTATGGCTACACCTTC. Translated, it gives CASSLEGGSLANYGYTF.

The chain combines TRBV10-3 with TRBJ1-2; no definite D call. CDR1 and CDR2 (germline): ENHRY, SYGVKD. Trimming took 9 bases from V and 4 from J, leaving 18 bases between them. The CDR3 runs 14 residues. This CDR3 is CAITPSGSGYGYTF. The CDR3 region has the DNA TGTGCCATTACCCCGTCCGGGTCGGGCTATGGCTACACCTTC.

This clone has just one count. This sequence joins TRBV6-6 and TRBJ1-2; 7 nucleotides align to TRBD1. CDR1 MNHNY and CDR2 SVGAGI come from the germline V gene (reference sequence). V was pared by 5 bases and J by 2 bases, with 8 bases of the junction left unmatched. CDR3 length: 15 amino acids. The DNA for the CDR3 is TGTGCCAGCAGTCCGATTAAGACAGGGAACTATGGCTACACCTTC. Amino acid sequence: CASSPIKTGNYGYTF.

The genes are TRBV5-4 and TRBJ2-7; D gene uncertain. The length of the CDR3 is 12 residues. Trimming removed 1 base from V and 6 bases from J, with 8 bases in between. Germline-derived CDR1 and CDR2 are SGHNT and YYREEE (reference sequence). The CDR3 region is CASSLIPSEQYF. The CDR3 nucleotides read TGTGCCAGCAGCTTGATTCCGAGCGAGCAGTACTTC.

This clone was counted between two and nine times. The chain couples TRBV19 to TRBJ1-1, with 8 positions matching TRBD1. V lost 6 bases, J lost 6 bases, and 6 bases stayed unmatched. The CDR3 is 13 amino acids. Germline V gene lookup returns CDR1 LNHDA and CDR2 SQIVND (reference sequence). The CDR3 here is CASSSTGAAEAFF. In DNA, the CDR3 is TGTGCCAGTAGCTCGACAGGGGCGGCTGAAGCTTTCTTT.